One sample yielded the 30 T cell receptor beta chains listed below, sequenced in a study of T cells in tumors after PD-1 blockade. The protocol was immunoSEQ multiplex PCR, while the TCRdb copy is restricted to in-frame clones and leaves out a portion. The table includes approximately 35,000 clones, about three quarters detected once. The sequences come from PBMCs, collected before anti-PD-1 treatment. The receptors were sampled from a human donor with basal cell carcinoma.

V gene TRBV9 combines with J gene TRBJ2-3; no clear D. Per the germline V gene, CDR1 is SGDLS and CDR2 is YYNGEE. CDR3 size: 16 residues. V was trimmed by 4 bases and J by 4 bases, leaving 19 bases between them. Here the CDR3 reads CASSPRTRGAADTQYF. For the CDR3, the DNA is TGTGCCAGCAGCCCTCGGACCCGAGGAGCAGCAGATACGCAGTATTTT. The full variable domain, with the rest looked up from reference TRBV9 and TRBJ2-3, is DSGVTQTPKHLITATGQRVTLRCSPRSGDLSVYWYQQSLDQGLQFLIQYYNGEERAKGNILERFSAQQFPDLHSELNLSSLELGDSALYFCASSPRTRGAADTQYFGPGTRLTVL.

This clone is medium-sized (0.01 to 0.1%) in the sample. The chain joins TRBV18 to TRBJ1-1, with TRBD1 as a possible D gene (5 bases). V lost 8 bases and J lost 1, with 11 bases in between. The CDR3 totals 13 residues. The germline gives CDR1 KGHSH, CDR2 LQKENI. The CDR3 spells CASTGASNTEAFF. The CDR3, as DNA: TGTGCCAGCACAGGAGCCTCGAACACTGAAGCTTTCTTT.

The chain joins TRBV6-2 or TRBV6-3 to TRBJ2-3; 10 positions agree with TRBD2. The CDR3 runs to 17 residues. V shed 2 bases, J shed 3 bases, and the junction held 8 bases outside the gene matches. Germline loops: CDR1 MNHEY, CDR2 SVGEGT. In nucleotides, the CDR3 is TGTGCCAGCAGTTACGATGAAGCGGGGGGGCCTACAGATACGCAGTATTTT. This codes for CASSYDEAGGPTDTQYF.

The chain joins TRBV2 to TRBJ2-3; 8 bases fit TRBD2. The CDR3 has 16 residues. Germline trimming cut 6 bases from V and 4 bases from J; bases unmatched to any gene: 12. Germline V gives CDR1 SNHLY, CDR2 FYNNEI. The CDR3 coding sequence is TGTGCCAGCAGGGGTGGGACTAGTGGATGGGCAGATACGCAGTATTTT. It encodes CASRGGTSGWADTQYF. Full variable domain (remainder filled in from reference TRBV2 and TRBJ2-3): EPEVTQTPSHQVTQMGQEVILRCVPISNHLYFYWYRQILGQKVEFLVSFYNNEISEKSEIFDDQFSVERPDGSNFTLKIRSTKLEDSAMYFCASRGGTSGWADTQYFGPGTRLTVL.

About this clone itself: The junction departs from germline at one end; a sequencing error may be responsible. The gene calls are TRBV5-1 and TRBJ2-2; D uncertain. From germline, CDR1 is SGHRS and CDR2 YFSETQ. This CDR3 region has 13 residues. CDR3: CASRNSNAGELFF. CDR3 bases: TGCGCCAGCAGGAATTCGAACGCCGGGGAGCTGTTTTTT. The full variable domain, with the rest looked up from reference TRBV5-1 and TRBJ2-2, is KAGVTQTPRYLIKTRGQQVTLSCSPISGHRSVSWYQQTPGQGLQFLFEYFSETQRNKGNFPGRFSGRQFSNSRSEMNVSTLELGDSALYLCASRNSNAGELFFGEGSRLTVL.

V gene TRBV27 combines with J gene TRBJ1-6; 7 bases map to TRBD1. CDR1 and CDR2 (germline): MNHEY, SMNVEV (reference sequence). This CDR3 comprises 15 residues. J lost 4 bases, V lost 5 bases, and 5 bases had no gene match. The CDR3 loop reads CASSTPGQYNSPLHF. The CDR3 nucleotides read TGTGCCAGCAGTACCCCGGGACAGTATAATTCACCCCTCCACTTT.

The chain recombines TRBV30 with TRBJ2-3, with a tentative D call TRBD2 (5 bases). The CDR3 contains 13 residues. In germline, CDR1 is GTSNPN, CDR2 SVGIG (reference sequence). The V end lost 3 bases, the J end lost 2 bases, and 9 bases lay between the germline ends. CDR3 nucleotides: TGTGCCTGGAGGACCGGGGTCACAGATACGCAGTATTTT. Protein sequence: CAWRTGVTDTQYF.

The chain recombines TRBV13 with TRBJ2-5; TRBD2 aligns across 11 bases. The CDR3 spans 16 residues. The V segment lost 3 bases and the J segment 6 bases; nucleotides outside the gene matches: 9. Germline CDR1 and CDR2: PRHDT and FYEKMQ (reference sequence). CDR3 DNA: TGTGCCAGCAGCTTGGGTAGCGGGAGGGCACCGAAGACCCAGTACTTC. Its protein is CASSLGSGRAPKTQYF.

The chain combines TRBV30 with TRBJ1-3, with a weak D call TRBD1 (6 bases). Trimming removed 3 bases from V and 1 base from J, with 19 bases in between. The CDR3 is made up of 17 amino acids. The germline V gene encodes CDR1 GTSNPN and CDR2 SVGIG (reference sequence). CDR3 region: CAWSQGGRGLSGNTIYF. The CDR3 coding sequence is TGTGCCTGGAGCCAGGGCGGCAGGGGTTTATCTGGAAACACCATATATTTT.

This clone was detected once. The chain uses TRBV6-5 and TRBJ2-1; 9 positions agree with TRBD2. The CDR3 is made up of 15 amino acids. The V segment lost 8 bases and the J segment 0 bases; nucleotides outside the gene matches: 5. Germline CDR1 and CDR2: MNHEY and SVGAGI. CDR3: CASRRLAASYNEQFF. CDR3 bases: TGTGCCAGCCGACGACTAGCGGCCTCCTACAATGAGCAGTTCTTC.

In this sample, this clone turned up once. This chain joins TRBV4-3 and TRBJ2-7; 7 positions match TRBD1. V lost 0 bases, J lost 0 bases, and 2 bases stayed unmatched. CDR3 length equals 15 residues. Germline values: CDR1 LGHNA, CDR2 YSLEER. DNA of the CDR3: TGCGCCAGCAGCCAAGATGACAGGGACTCCTACGAGCAGTACTTC. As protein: CASSQDDRDSYEQYF.

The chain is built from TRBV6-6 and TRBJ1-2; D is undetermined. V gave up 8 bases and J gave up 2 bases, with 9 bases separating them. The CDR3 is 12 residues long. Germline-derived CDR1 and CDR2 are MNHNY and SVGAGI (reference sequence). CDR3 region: CASESVNYGYTF. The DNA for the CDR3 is TGTGCCAGCGAATCCGTAAACTATGGCTACACCTTC.

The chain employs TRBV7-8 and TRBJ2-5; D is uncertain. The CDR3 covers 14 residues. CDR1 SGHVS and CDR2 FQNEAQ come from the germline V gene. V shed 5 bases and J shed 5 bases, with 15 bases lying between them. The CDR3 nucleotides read TGTGCCAGCAGCCCGACCGGTAACCGGGAGACCCAGTACTTC. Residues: CASSPTGNRETQYF.

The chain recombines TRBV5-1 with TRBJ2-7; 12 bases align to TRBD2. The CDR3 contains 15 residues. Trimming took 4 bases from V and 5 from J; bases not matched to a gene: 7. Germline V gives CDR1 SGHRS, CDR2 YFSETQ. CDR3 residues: CASSGSSGGADEQYF. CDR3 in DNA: TGCGCCAGCAGCGGTTCTAGCGGGGGGGCCGACGAGCAGTACTTC.

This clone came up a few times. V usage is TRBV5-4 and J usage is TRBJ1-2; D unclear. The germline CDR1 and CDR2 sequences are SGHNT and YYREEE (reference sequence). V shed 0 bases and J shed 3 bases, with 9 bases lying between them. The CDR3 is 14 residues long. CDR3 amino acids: CASSLVNEYYGYTF. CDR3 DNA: TGTGCCAGCAGCTTGGTGAATGAGTACTATGGCTACACCTTC.

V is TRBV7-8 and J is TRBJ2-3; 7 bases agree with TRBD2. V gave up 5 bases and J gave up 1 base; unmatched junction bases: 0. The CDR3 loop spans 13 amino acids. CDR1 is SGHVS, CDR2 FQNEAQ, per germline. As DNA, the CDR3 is TGTGCCAGCAGCCGGGGGGGCACAGATACGCAGTATTTT. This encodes CASSRGGTDTQYF. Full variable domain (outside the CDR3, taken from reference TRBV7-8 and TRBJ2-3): GAGVSQSPRYKVAKRGQDVALRCDPISGHVSLFWYQQALGQGPEFLTYFQNEAQLDKSGLPSDRFFAERPEGSVSTLKIQRTQQEDSAVYLCASSRGGTDTQYFGPGTRLTVL.

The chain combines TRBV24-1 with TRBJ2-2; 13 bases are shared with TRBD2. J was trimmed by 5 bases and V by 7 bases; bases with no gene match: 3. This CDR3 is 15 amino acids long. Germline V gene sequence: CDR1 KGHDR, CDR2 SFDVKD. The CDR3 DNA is TGTGCCACCAGAGGGACTAGCGGGGTTACCGGGGAGCTGTTTTTT. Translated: CATRGTSGVTGELFF.

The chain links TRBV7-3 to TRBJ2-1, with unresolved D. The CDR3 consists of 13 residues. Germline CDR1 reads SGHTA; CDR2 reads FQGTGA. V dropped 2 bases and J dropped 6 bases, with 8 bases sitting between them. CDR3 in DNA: TGTGCCAGCAGCTTAGGGGAACCCAATGAGCAGTTCTTC. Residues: CASSLGEPNEQFF.

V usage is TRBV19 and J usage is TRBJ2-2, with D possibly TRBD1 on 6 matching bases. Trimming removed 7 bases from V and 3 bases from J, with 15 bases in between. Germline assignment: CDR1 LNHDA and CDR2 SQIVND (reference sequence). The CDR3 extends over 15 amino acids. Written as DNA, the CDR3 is TGTGCCAGTACCTCCAACAGGGCGGACACCGGGGAGCTGTTTTTT. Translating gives CASTSNRADTGELFF.

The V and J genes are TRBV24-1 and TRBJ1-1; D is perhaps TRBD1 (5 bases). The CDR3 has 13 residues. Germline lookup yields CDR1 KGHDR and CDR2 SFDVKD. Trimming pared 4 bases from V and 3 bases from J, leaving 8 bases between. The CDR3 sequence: CATSESRDTEAFF. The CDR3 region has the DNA TGTGCCACCAGTGAGAGCAGGGACACTGAAGCTTTCTTT.

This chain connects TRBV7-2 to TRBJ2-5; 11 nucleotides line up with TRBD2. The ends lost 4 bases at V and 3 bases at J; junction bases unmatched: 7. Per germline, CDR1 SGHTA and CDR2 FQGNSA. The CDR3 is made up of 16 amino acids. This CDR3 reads CASSSAASGGKETQYF. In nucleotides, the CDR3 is TGTGCCAGCAGCTCGGCCGCTAGCGGGGGGAAAGAGACCCAGTACTTC.

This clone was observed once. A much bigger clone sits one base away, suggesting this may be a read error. The CDR3 coding sequence is TGTGCCAGCAGCGGAGCGGACAGGGGGGAACGGAACGAGCAGTACTTC. Its translation: CASSGADRGERNEQYF. This sequence joins TRBV11-3 and TRBJ2-7; 10 nucleotides match TRBD1. V shed 5 bases, J shed 5 bases, and the junction held 12 bases outside the gene matches. This CDR3 comprises 16 residues. Germline values: CDR1 SGHNT, CDR2 YENEEA. The complete variable domain, with remaining parts taken from reference TRBV11-3 and TRBJ2-7, reads EAGVVQSPRYKIIEKKQPVAFWCNPISGHNTLYWYLQNLGQGPELLIRYENEEAVDDSQLPKDRFSAERLKGVDSTLKIQPAELGDSAVYLCASSGADRGERNEQYFGPGTRLTVT.

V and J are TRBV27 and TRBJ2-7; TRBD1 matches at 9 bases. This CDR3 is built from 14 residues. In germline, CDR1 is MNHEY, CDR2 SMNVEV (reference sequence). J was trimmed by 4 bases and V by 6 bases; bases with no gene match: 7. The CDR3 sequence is CASSRTGAQYEQYF. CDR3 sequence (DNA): TGTGCCAGCAGCCGGACAGGGGCCCAGTACGAGCAGTACTTC.

The CDR3, as DNA: TGCGCCAGCAGAGGGGGCCCGTCCTCCGATGAGCAGTTCTTC. As protein: CASRGGPSSDEQFF. V usage is TRBV4-3 and J usage is TRBJ2-1, with TRBD1 matching 7 bases. Per germline, CDR1 LGHNA and CDR2 YSLEER. CDR3 length equals 14 residues. V was clipped by 6 bases and J by 8 bases; unmatched bases: 10.

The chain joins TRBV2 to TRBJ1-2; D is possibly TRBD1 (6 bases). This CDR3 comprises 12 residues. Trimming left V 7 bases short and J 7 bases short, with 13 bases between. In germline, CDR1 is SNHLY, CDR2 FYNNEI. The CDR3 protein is CASKWGGPGYTF. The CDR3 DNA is TGTGCCAGCAAGTGGGGGGGGCCTGGCTACACCTTC.

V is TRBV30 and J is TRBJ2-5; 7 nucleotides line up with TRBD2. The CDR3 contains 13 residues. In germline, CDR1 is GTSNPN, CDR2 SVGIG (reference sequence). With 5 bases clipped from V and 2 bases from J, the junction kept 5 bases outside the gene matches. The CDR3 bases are TGTGCCTGGGGGAGGGGCGCGCAAGAGACCCAGTACTTC. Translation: CAWGRGAQETQYF. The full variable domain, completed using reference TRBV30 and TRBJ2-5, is SQTIHQWPATLVQPVGSPLSLECTVEGTSNPNLYWYRQAAGRGLQLLFYSVGIGQISSEVPQNLSASRPQDRQFILSSKKLLLSDSGFYLCAWGRGAQETQYFGPGTRLLVL.

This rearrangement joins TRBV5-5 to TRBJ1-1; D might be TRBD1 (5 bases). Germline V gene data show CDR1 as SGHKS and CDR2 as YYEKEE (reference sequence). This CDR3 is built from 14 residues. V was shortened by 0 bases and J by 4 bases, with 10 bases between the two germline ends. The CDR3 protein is CASSLALTATEAFF. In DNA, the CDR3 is TGTGCCAGCAGCTTGGCCCTGACAGCCACTGAAGCTTTCTTT.

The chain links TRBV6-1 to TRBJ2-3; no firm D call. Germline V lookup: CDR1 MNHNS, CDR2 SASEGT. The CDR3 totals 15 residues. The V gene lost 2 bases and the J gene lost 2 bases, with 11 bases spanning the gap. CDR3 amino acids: CASSESRGSTDTQYF. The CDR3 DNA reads TGTGCCAGCAGTGAATCGCGCGGATCCACAGATACGCAGTATTTT.

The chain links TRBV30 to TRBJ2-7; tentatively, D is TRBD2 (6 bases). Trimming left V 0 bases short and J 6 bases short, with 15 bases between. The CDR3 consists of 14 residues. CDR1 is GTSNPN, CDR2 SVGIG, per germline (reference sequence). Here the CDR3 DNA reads TGTGCCTGGAGTGTTTCGTTGGAGGGGACCGAGCAGTACTTC. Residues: CAWSVSLEGTEQYF.

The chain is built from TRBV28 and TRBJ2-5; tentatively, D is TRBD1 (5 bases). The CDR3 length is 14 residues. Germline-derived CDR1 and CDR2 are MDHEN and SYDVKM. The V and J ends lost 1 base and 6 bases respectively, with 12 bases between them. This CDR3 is CASSLYQGAKTQYF. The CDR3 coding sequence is TGTGCCAGCAGTTTATACCAGGGCGCAAAGACCCAGTACTTC.